Below are 27 T cell receptor beta chains sequenced from a single sample in a study of shared clonotypes between healthy human individuals. Only in-frame clones appear in the TCRdb table, and some are missing; sequencing was by immunoSEQ multiplex PCR. Counted here are a few million clones, 80% to 95% occurring once; the ten biggest clones make up 0.39%. The sample was naive CD4+ T cells from PBMCs. Subset meaning: CD45RA+ positively selected. The source is a man between 18 and 29 years old in good health. Some clones in this sample may be carry-over from other donors' samples.

A few counts support this clone. CDR3 sequence: CASSLQPLQNQPQHF. DNA of the CDR3: TGTGCCAGCAGCCTCCAGCCCTTACAGAATCAGCCCCAGCATTTT. The chain uses TRBV7-3 and TRBJ1-5; D is undetermined. The V gene lost 5 bases and the J gene lost 4 bases, with 15 bases spanning the gap. Per the germline V gene, CDR1 is SGHTA and CDR2 is FQGTGA. The CDR3 is 15 amino acids.

The V call is TRBV14, the J call TRBJ2-1; D ambiguous. CDR3 length: 13 residues. V lost 0 bases to trimming and J lost 2 bases, with 2 bases between them. CDR1 and CDR2 (germline): SGHDN, FVKESK. Written as DNA, the CDR3 is TGTGCCAGCAGCCAAGATACCTACAATGAGCAGTTCTTC. Translated: CASSQDTYNEQFF.

The rearrangement links TRBV7-3 to TRBJ2-7; no definite D call. Trimming cost V 5 bases and J 5 bases, with 16 bases left between them. CDR3 length: 14 residues. Germline CDR1 and CDR2: SGHTA and FQGTGA. CDR3: CASSPTKEAHEQYF. The CDR3 nucleotides read TGTGCCAGCAGCCCTACGAAAGAGGCCCACGAGCAGTACTTC. The full variable domain, in which reference TRBV7-3 and TRBJ2-7 provide the parts outside the CDR3, is GAGVSQTPSNKVTEKGKYVELRCDPISGHTALYWYRQSLGQGPEFLIYFQGTGAADDSGLPNDRFFAVRPEGSVSTLKIQRTERGDSAVYLCASSPTKEAHEQYFGPGTRLTVT.

The gene calls are TRBV10-3 and TRBJ2-7; D not certain. This CDR3 is 11 amino acids long. Germline CDR1 is ENHRY and CDR2 is SYGVKD. V lost 9 bases to trimming and J lost 7 bases, with 13 bases between them. DNA of the CDR3: TGTGCCATAATGGAGTCTATGGAGCAGTACTTC. Its translation: CAIMESMEQYF.

J is TRBJ2-7 and V is TRBV6-6; D might be TRBD1 or TRBD2, each matching 6 bases. The CDR3 is 16 residues long. V lost 2 bases, J lost 4 bases, and 18 bases lay in between. CDR1 is MNHNY, CDR2 SVGAGI, per germline (reference sequence). The CDR3: CASSYAYAGHVYEQYF. The CDR3 DNA reads TGTGCCAGCAGTTACGCCTACGCGGGACACGTATACGAGCAGTACTTC.

The chain uses TRBV4-2 and TRBJ2-1; D call uncertain. The CDR3 is made up of 14 amino acids. Germline CDR1 is LGHNA and CDR2 is YNFKEQ. Trimming removed 5 bases at V and 8 bases at J, with 16 bases between. CDR3: CASSSERRGDEQFF. The CDR3 coding sequence is TGTGCCAGCAGCTCTGAGAGGAGAGGCGATGAGCAGTTCTTC.

The table lists this clone with a count of one. The chain combines TRBV19 with TRBJ2-3, with 7 bases aligning to TRBD1. Germline V lookup: CDR1 LNHDA, CDR2 SQIVND (reference sequence). The CDR3 contains 15 residues. The ends lost 6 bases at V and 0 bases at J; junction bases unmatched: 6. The CDR3 nucleotides read TGTGCCAGTAGGAACAGGGGTCATAGCACAGATACGCAGTATTTT. Its protein is CASRNRGHSTDTQYF.

This clone was recorded only once. This chain joins TRBV4-1 and TRBJ2-2; 13 nucleotides match TRBD2. The CDR3 has 17 residues. J was trimmed by 3 bases and V by 1 base; bases with no gene match: 2. Germline V gene sequence: CDR1 MGHRA, CDR2 YSYEKL. CDR3 DNA sequence: TGCGCCAGCAGCCAAGGGACTAGCGGGAGAGACACCGGGGAGCTGTTTTTT. Amino acid sequence: CASSQGTSGRDTGELFF.

This chain connects TRBV7-8 to TRBJ2-7; unclear D gene. Germline V lookup: CDR1 SGHVS, CDR2 FQNEAQ. The CDR3 length is 16 residues. V shed 1 base and J shed 4 bases, with 17 bases lying between them. Written as DNA, the CDR3 is TGTGCCAGCAGCTTAGGCATGGCTACTCAAGGATACGAGCAGTACTTC. Protein: CASSLGMATQGYEQYF.

This clone was detected once. V usage is TRBV5-1 and J usage is TRBJ2-2, with D hard to call. Germline values: CDR1 SGHRS, CDR2 YFSETQ. With 2 bases removed from V and 0 bases from J, the gap between germline ends came to 5 bases. The CDR3 runs to 14 residues. This CDR3 reads CASSLITNTGELFF. The DNA for the CDR3 is TGCGCCAGCAGCTTAATAACGAACACCGGGGAGCTGTTTTTT.

The chain combines TRBV6-5 with TRBJ2-2, with D unclear. The CDR3 runs 15 residues. V was shortened by 1 base and J by 1 base, with 7 bases between the two germline ends. The V gene's germline CDR1 is MNHEY and CDR2 SVGAGI. This CDR3 is CASSYYPGNTGELFF. In nucleotides, the CDR3 is TGTGCCAGCAGTTACTATCCGGGGAACACCGGGGAGCTGTTTTTT.

This chain uses TRBV19 with TRBJ2-3; 7 bases are a match to TRBD2. The CDR3 consists of 13 residues. Trimming at V came to 6 bases and at J to 5 bases, leaving 5 bases not matched to a gene. Germline CDR1 reads LNHDA; CDR2 reads SQIVND (reference sequence). CDR3 sequence reads: CASRRERKDTQYF. Written as DNA, the CDR3 is TGTGCCAGTAGGCGGGAGCGGAAAGATACGCAGTATTTT.

V usage is TRBV9 and J usage is TRBJ2-2; unclear D gene. CDR3 length: 12 amino acids. Germline V gene data show CDR1 as SGDLS and CDR2 as YYNGEE. The germline V and J ends were trimmed by 3 bases and 8 bases, with 8 bases remaining between them. DNA of the CDR3: TGTGCCAGCAGCGCCCAAAAAGGGGAGCTGTTTTTT. This translates into CASSAQKGELFF.

The chain combines TRBV2 with TRBJ2-5, with D possibly being TRBD2 (6 bases). The V and J ends lost 8 bases and 5 bases respectively, with 15 bases between them. The CDR3 runs 13 residues. Germline V gives CDR1 SNHLY, CDR2 FYNNEI. CDR3 loop: CASGEREWETQYF. The CDR3 nucleotides are TGTGCCAGCGGGGAACGGGAGTGGGAGACCCAGTACTTC.

This chain uses TRBV6-1 with TRBJ1-3, with a weak D call TRBD1 (5 bases). Trimming removed 5 bases from V and 7 bases from J, with 9 bases in between. CDR3 length equals 12 residues. Germline lookup yields CDR1 MNHNS and CDR2 SASEGT. This CDR3 is CASSFRGNTIYF. The CDR3 nucleotides are TGTGCCAGCAGTTTTCGGGGGAACACCATATATTTT.

This clone has a handful of counts. V gene TRBV15 combines with J gene TRBJ1-5; tentatively, D is TRBD1 (6 bases). V was pared by 3 bases and J by 3 bases, with 18 bases between. This CDR3 has 17 amino acids. The germline gives CDR1 LNHNV, CDR2 YYDKDF (reference sequence). The CDR3 DNA sequence: TGTGCCACCAGCAGCGCACAGGGAAGGGGCATCAATCAGCCCCAGCATTTT. It encodes CATSSAQGRGINQPQHF.

The rearrangement links TRBV30 to TRBJ2-1; the D gene is possibly TRBD2 (5 bases). This CDR3 has 14 residues. With 8 bases removed from V and 0 bases from J, the gap between germline ends came to 14 bases. Germline V CDR1 and CDR2: GTSNPN, SVGIG (reference sequence). DNA of the CDR3: TGTGCCGGCTCTGGACTTAGCTCCTACAATGAGCAGTTCTTC. The encoded protein is CAGSGLSSYNEQFF.

The rearrangement joins TRBV5-4 to TRBJ2-7; D is possibly TRBD1 or TRBD2 (7 bases each). The V gene lost 0 bases and the J gene lost 3 bases, with 13 bases spanning the gap. The germline CDR1 and CDR2 sequences are SGHNT and YYREEE (reference sequence). The CDR3 is made up of 15 amino acids. DNA of the CDR3: TGTGCCAGCAGCTTGGGGCAGGGGGGGATCTACGAGCAGTACTTC. Protein: CASSLGQGGIYEQYF.

The gene calls are TRBV28 and TRBJ2-7; 9 positions agree with TRBD1. The CDR3 spans 15 residues. Germline values: CDR1 MDHEN, CDR2 SYDVKM. Unmatched junction bases numbered 11, after V lost 6 bases and J lost 5 bases. Here the CDR3 reads CASRYWDRAKNEQYF. The CDR3 region has the DNA TGTGCCAGCAGGTATTGGGACAGGGCGAAAAACGAGCAGTACTTC.

This clone was seen a single time. The CDR3 DNA sequence: TGTGCCAGCAGCCTAGCGGGAATCACAGAGACCCAGTACTTC. Residues: CASSLAGITETQYF. The chain couples TRBV28 to TRBJ2-5; 9 bases agree with TRBD2. The CDR3 contains 14 residues. Germline CDR1 reads MDHEN; CDR2 reads SYDVKM. Losses at the gene ends were 6 bases for V and 4 bases for J; bases not matched to a gene: 6.

This clone turned up a few times. An end of the junction differs from the germline gene, which may be a read error. The chain joins TRBV28 to TRBJ1-5; TRBD1 aligns across 7 bases. Germline V lookup: CDR1 MDHEN, CDR2 SYDVKM. This CDR3 has 11 residues. This chain's CDR3 is CASSFDGTATF. The DNA for the CDR3 is TGTGCCAGCAGTTTTGACGGGACAGCAACTTTT.

V gene TRBV5-1 combines with J gene TRBJ1-5, with D perhaps TRBD1 (5 bases). The germline gives CDR1 SGHRS, CDR2 YFSETQ. V was shortened by 0 bases and J by 6 bases, with 16 bases between the two germline ends. The CDR3 extends over 16 amino acids. The CDR3, as DNA: TGCGCCAGCAGCTTGGATCCGGGGGGGACCGGTCAGCCCCAGCATTTT. Its protein product is CASSLDPGGTGQPQHF.

This chain joins TRBV5-4 and TRBJ2-3; D is undetermined. The CDR3 spans 16 residues. Trimming removed 5 bases at V and 0 bases at J, with 16 bases between. CDR1 and CDR2 (germline): SGHNT, YYREEE (reference sequence). The CDR3 sequence is CASRRAGFTSTDTQYF. In DNA, the CDR3 is TGTGCCAGCAGGCGCGCCGGATTTACTAGCACAGATACGCAGTATTTT.

V usage is TRBV28 and J usage is TRBJ1-2; possibly TRBD1 for D (6 bases). Germline V gives CDR1 MDHEN, CDR2 SYDVKM. V gave up 3 bases and J gave up 5 bases, with 13 bases separating them. CDR3 length equals 14 residues. The CDR3 loop is CASSLGHSNYGYTF. The CDR3 bases are TGTGCCAGCAGTTTGGGACATTCGAATTATGGCTACACCTTC.

J is TRBJ2-1 and V is TRBV19; 7 bases are a match to TRBD2. The CDR3 is 14 amino acids. Germline lookup yields CDR1 LNHDA and CDR2 SQIVND (reference sequence). Germline trimming cut 3 bases from V and 7 bases from J; bases unmatched to any gene: 6. CDR3 DNA: TGTGCCAGTAGTATCCGGGACTACGAGAATGAGCAGTTCTTC. As protein: CASSIRDYENEQFF.

This chain links TRBV30 with TRBJ1-6, with 7 bases fitting TRBD1. Trimming removed 4 bases from V and 5 bases from J; junction bases left unmatched: 8. The CDR3 is 15 amino acids. Germline V gene lookup returns CDR1 GTSNPN and CDR2 SVGIG (reference sequence). CDR3 sequence (DNA): TGTGCCTGGACAGGGGGGACCTCAAATAATTCACCCCTCCACTTT. It specifies CAWTGGTSNNSPLHF.

The rearrangement links TRBV7-9 to TRBJ2-1; D call uncertain. The V gene lost 3 bases and the J gene lost 4 bases, with 16 bases spanning the gap. The CDR3 runs to 16 residues. The V gene's germline CDR1 is SEHNR and CDR2 FQNEAQ (reference sequence). The CDR3 here is CASSLSVWAIYNEQFF. CDR3 nucleotide sequence: TGTGCCAGCAGCTTGAGCGTATGGGCGATATACAATGAGCAGTTCTTC.